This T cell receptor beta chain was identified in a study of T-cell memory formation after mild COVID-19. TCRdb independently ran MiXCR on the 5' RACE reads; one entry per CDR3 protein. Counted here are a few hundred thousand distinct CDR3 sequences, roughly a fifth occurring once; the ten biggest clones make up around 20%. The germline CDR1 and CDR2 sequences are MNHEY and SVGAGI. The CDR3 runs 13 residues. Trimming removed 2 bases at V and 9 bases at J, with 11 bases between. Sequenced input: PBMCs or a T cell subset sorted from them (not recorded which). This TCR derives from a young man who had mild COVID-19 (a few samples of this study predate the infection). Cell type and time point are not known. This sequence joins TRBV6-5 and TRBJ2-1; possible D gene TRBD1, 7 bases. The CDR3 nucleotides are TGTGCCAGCAGTTACACCCAGGGGGGTGAGCAGTTCTTC. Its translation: CASSYTQGGEQFF.